The 31 T cell receptor beta chains below were found in one sample sequenced in a study of T cell changes during pregnancy in multiple sclerosis. The table came from immunoSEQ multiplex PCR; TCRdb's copy has only in-frame clones and leaves some out. The sample holds almost 95,000 clones, approximately 92% seen once. This specimen consisted of peripheral blood, obtained in the first trimester of pregnancy. The receptors shown here come from a female donor with multiple sclerosis, enrolled in a pregnancy study.

The rearrangement links TRBV9 to TRBJ2-7; 7 bases fit TRBD1. After removal of 0 bases from V and 1 base from J, the junction contained 7 bases not matched to a gene. The CDR3 is made up of 16 amino acids. Per germline, CDR1 SGDLS and CDR2 YYNGEE. CDR3 in amino acids: CASSVGRTGPSYEQYF. In nucleotides, the CDR3 is TGTGCCAGCAGCGTAGGCCGGACAGGTCCTTCCTACGAGCAGTACTTC.

V is TRBV5-8 and J is TRBJ2-1; 9 nucleotides match TRBD2. Trimming took 5 bases from V and 2 from J; bases not matched to a gene: 5. The CDR3 is 15 amino acids. CDR1 and CDR2 (germline): SGHTS, YDEGEE. CDR3 DNA: TGTGCCAGCAGTAAGGGACTAGCTACCTACAATGAGCAGTTCTTC. As protein: CASSKGLATYNEQFF.

This chain links TRBV6-1 with TRBJ2-7; maybe TRBD1 (6 bases). The CDR3 loop spans 14 amino acids. Per the germline V gene, CDR1 is MNHNS and CDR2 is SASEGT. The V end lost 8 bases, the J end lost 1 base, and 15 bases lay between the germline ends. The CDR3 reads CASYGGRSSYEQYF. The CDR3 nucleotides are TGTGCCAGCTATGGGGGCAGATCATCCTACGAGCAGTACTTC.

This chain links TRBV27 with TRBJ2-7; 10 nucleotides align to TRBD2. The CDR3 is 16 residues long. Trimming took 7 bases from V and 3 from J; bases not matched to a gene: 12. Germline lookup yields CDR1 MNHEY and CDR2 SMNVEV (reference sequence). CDR3 coding DNA: TGTGCCAGCACCCCAGCGGGAGGGGGGTTCATCTACGAGCAGTACTTC. Protein product: CASTPAGGGFIYEQYF.

The rearrangement joins TRBV5-1 to TRBJ2-1; TRBD2 matches 14 bases. The junction had 6 bases not matched to a gene; V was cut back by 4 bases and J by 3 bases. CDR1 is SGHRS and CDR2 is YFSETQ in the germline V gene. This CDR3 contains 17 residues. The CDR3 spells CASSTGTSGSNYNEQFF. CDR3 DNA: TGCGCCAGCAGCACCGGGACTAGCGGGAGCAACTACAATGAGCAGTTCTTC.

V and J are TRBV7-9 and TRBJ1-2; 10 positions match TRBD1. CDR1 SEHNR and CDR2 FQNEAQ come from the germline V gene (reference sequence). There are 15 residues in the CDR3. Trimming cost V 5 bases and J 0 bases; bases outside gene matches: 3. CDR3: CASSATGGPNYGYTF. The DNA for the CDR3 is TGTGCCAGCAGCGCGACAGGGGGCCCTAACTATGGCTACACCTTC.

This clone appeared a single time. V usage is TRBV6-5 and J usage is TRBJ1-3; D ambiguous. The CDR3 sequence is 14 residues long. The ends were cut back, 2 bases at V and 2 bases at J, with 7 bases in the middle. CDR1 is MNHEY and CDR2 is SVGAGI in the germline V gene. CDR3 DNA sequence: TGTGCCAGCAGTTACACGGGTACTGGAAACACCATATATTTT. Translation: CASSYTGTGNTIYF.

This chain uses TRBV27 with TRBJ2-7, with 7 bases matching TRBD2. V gave up 8 bases and J gave up 4 bases; unmatched junction bases: 5. CDR1 is MNHEY and CDR2 is SMNVEV in the germline V gene (reference sequence). The CDR3 has 12 residues. The DNA for the CDR3 is TGTGCCAGCGGGGGGGGGAAGTACGAGCAGTACTTC. Encoded protein: CASGGGKYEQYF.

The genes are TRBV7-9 and TRBJ2-5; D call uncertain. V lost 6 bases and J lost 3, with 11 bases in between. The V gene's germline CDR1 is SEHNR and CDR2 FQNEAQ (reference sequence). The CDR3 covers 13 residues. This chain's CDR3 is CASRVWPEETQYF. The CDR3 DNA is TGTGCCAGCAGGGTATGGCCCGAAGAGACCCAGTACTTC.

A note on this clone: The same CDR3 can be traced to other DNA sequences in this sample. The chain combines TRBV28 with TRBJ1-3; D is perhaps TRBD1 (6 bases). Germline CDR1 is MDHEN and CDR2 is SYDVKM. CDR3 length equals 14 residues. V lost 6 bases and J 0 bases, leaving 9 bases between the germline ends. The CDR3 DNA sequence: TGTGCCAGCAGCCTAGGGGGCTCTGGAAACACCATATATTTT. Its translation is CASSLGGSGNTIYF.

The gene calls are TRBV7-9 and TRBJ2-1; no clear D gene. The ends were cut back, 4 bases at V and 5 bases at J, with 9 bases in the middle. CDR1 and CDR2 (germline): SEHNR, FQNEAQ (reference sequence). The CDR3 totals 13 residues. CDR3 DNA: TGTGCCAGCAGCTACCGAAGCGACAATGAGCAGTTCTTC. Amino acid sequence: CASSYRSDNEQFF. Looking up the rest from reference TRBV7-9 and TRBJ2-1 gives the full variable domain: DTGVSQNPRHKITKRGQNVTFRCDPISEHNRLYWYRQTLGQGPEFLTYFQNEAQLEKSRLLSDRFSAERPKGSFSTLEIQRTEQGDSAMYLCASSYRSDNEQFFGPGTRLTVL.

This chain uses TRBV5-1 with TRBJ2-1; tentatively, D is TRBD1 (5 bases). V lost 3 bases, J lost 7 bases, and 14 bases lay in between. The CDR3 has 14 residues. Germline assignment: CDR1 SGHRS and CDR2 YFSETQ. The CDR3 DNA follows: TGCGCCAGCAGCTATTCAGGGTCTGGGAATGAGCAGTTCTTC. This translates into CASSYSGSGNEQFF.

CDR3 sequence (DNA): TGTGCCAGCAGCGTAGGGGGACTAGCCTCCTCCTACGAGCAGTACTTC. Its translation is CASSVGGLASSYEQYF. This rearrangement joins TRBV9 to TRBJ2-7; 9 nucleotides align to TRBD2. Germline CDR1 SGDLS, CDR2 YYNGEE. The CDR3 length is 16 residues. Germline trimming cut 0 bases from V and 0 bases from J; bases unmatched to any gene: 4.

J is TRBJ2-7 and V is TRBV6-5, with TRBD1 matching 9 bases. The trim removed 6 bases at V and 2 bases at J, leaving 5 bases unmatched. This CDR3 region has 14 residues. Germline values: CDR1 MNHEY, CDR2 SVGAGI. In DNA form, the CDR3 reads TGTGCCAGCAGGCGGGACAGGGTCGCCTACGAGCAGTACTTC. Translating it yields CASRRDRVAYEQYF.

The chain combines TRBV19 with TRBJ2-7; TRBD2 is a possible D gene (6 bases). V gave up 3 bases and J gave up 2 bases, with 11 bases separating them. CDR1 and CDR2 from the germline V gene are LNHDA and SQIVND (reference sequence). There are 14 residues in the CDR3. CDR3 residues: CASSISSVAYEQYF. CDR3 DNA: TGTGCCAGTAGTATTTCTAGCGTTGCCTACGAGCAGTACTTC. Full variable domain (rest looked up from reference TRBV19 and TRBJ2-7): DGGITQSPKYLFRKEGQNVTLSCEQNLNHDAMYWYRQDPGQGLRLIYYSQIVNDFQKGDIAEGYSVSREKKESFPLTVTSAQKNPTAFYLCASSISSVAYEQYFGPGTRLTVT.

To note about this clone: Other DNA sequences in this sample translate to the same CDR3. V and J are TRBV5-1 and TRBJ2-5; 15 positions match TRBD2. Germline lookup yields CDR1 SGHRS and CDR2 YFSETQ. The trim removed 3 bases at V and 2 bases at J, leaving 8 bases unmatched. The CDR3 length is 18 residues. CDR3 sequence: CASSSGLAGGPLQETQYF. CDR3 sequence (DNA): TGCGCCAGCAGCTCGGGACTAGCGGGAGGCCCATTGCAAGAGACCCAGTACTTC.

This chain connects TRBV7-8 to TRBJ2-7; weak D call: TRBD2 (5 bases). The V gene lost 6 bases and the J gene lost 5 bases, with 8 bases spanning the gap. Germline V CDR1 and CDR2: SGHVS, FQNEAQ. This CDR3 is 11 amino acids long. The chain's CDR3 is CASSAGDEQYF. CDR3 nucleotide sequence: TGTGCCAGCAGTGCCGGGGACGAGCAGTACTTC.

The chain is built from TRBV7-9 and TRBJ2-5, with 9 bases identical to TRBD1. CDR3 length: 14 residues. The V gene end was trimmed by 5 bases and the J gene end by 1 base; junction bases not matched to a gene: 2. The germline CDR1 and CDR2 sequences are SEHNR and FQNEAQ (reference sequence). CDR3: CASSKDRGQETQYF. For the CDR3, the DNA is TGTGCCAGCAGCAAGGACAGGGGCCAAGAGACCCAGTACTTC.

V is TRBV13 and J is TRBJ2-3; D may be TRBD2 (6 bases). The V and J ends lost 4 bases and 3 bases respectively, with 11 bases between them. The CDR3 length is 14 residues. Germline lookup yields CDR1 PRHDT and CDR2 FYEKMQ (reference sequence). CDR3 bases: TGTGCCAGCAGCTCCGCTGGGGGGACAGATACGCAGTATTTT. It codes for CASSSAGGTDTQYF.

This clone was found a few times. The chain has TRBV16 and TRBJ1-2; 7 bases fit TRBD1. The ends lost 9 bases at V and 4 bases at J; junction bases unmatched: 11. This CDR3 spans 14 amino acids. CDR1 is KGHSY, CDR2 FQNENV, per germline. Written as DNA, the CDR3 is TGTGCCAGTGGTACAGGGGCCACCTTCTATGGCTACACCTTC. Protein: CASGTGATFYGYTF.

V and J are TRBV20-1 and TRBJ1-1; maybe TRBD1 (5 bases). V shed 5 bases and J shed 8 bases, with 12 bases lying between them. The CDR3 extends over 11 amino acids. Germline V gene lookup returns CDR1 DFQATT and CDR2 SNEGSKA (reference sequence). Written as DNA, the CDR3 is TGCAGTGCTTTGCAGGGTACAGAAGCTTTCTTT. The encoded protein is CSALQGTEAFF.

In DNA, the CDR3 is TGTGCCAGCAGTACACGGGATGGCTACACCTTC. Translating it yields CASSTRDGYTF. The chain joins TRBV6-6 to TRBJ1-2, with D unresolved. CDR1 and CDR2 from the germline V gene are MNHNY and SVGAGI (reference sequence). This CDR3 contains 11 residues. V lost 5 bases and J 6 bases, leaving 7 bases between the germline ends.

The chain links TRBV7-6 to TRBJ1-5; no reliable D call. CDR1 SGHVS and CDR2 FNYEAQ come from the germline V gene. The CDR3 runs 16 residues. Trimming stripped 1 base from V and 6 bases from J, with 16 bases between. CDR3 in amino acids: CASSLEADPAAQPQHF. The CDR3 DNA sequence: TGTGCCAGCAGCTTAGAGGCAGATCCAGCGGCTCAGCCCCAGCATTTT.

This clone was detected only once. The rearrangement uses TRBV5-1 and TRBJ1-5, with TRBD1 as a possible D gene (6 bases). The V and J ends lost 0 bases and 4 bases respectively, with 11 bases between them. There are 15 residues in the CDR3. Germline CDR1 and CDR2: SGHRS and YFSETQ. The CDR3 is CASSLEGDVNQPQHF. The CDR3 DNA sequence: TGCGCCAGCAGCTTGGAGGGGGATGTAAATCAGCCCCAGCATTTT.

The chain recombines TRBV7-9 with TRBJ2-3, with a weak D call TRBD1 (6 bases). The CDR3 has 14 residues. Trimming removed 1 base at V and 5 bases at J, with 10 bases between. The germline V gene has CDR1 SEHNR and CDR2 FQNEAQ (reference sequence). The CDR3: CASSLGTGRDTQYF. CDR3 sequence (DNA): TGTGCCAGCAGCTTAGGAACAGGGAGAGATACGCAGTATTTT.

The chain carries TRBV7-2 and TRBJ2-7, with TRBD1 identical over 7 bases. Germline-derived CDR1 and CDR2 are SGHTA and FQGNSA. J was trimmed by 5 bases and V by 4 bases; bases with no gene match: 2. The CDR3 contains 12 residues. The CDR3 DNA sequence: TGTGCCAGCAGCTCGACAGGGAACGAGCAGTACTTC. Its translation is CASSSTGNEQYF.

The V call is TRBV7-6, the J call TRBJ1-1, with no clear D. CDR1 and CDR2 from the germline V gene are SGHVS and FNYEAQ. This CDR3 contains 13 residues. The V gene lost 1 base and the J gene lost 7 bases, with 10 bases spanning the gap. DNA for the CDR3: TGTGCCAGCAGCTTAGGAGAAACTGGTGAAGCTTTCTTT. Translation: CASSLGETGEAFF.

The chain is built from TRBV6-6 and TRBJ1-1, with 7 bases aligning to TRBD1. Germline CDR1 reads MNHNY; CDR2 reads SVGAGI (reference sequence). This CDR3 comprises 14 residues. The V segment lost 4 bases and the J segment 1 base; nucleotides outside the gene matches: 3. The DNA of the CDR3 is TGTGCCAGCAGTTTTTCAGGGGGGAACACTGAAGCTTTCTTT. Translation: CASSFSGGNTEAFF.

This rearrangement joins TRBV7-6 to TRBJ2-1; weak D call: TRBD2 (7 bases). V lost 2 bases to trimming and J lost 10 bases, with 15 bases between them. Germline CDR1 reads SGHVS; CDR2 reads FNYEAQ. The CDR3 has 14 residues. The CDR3 reads CASSLLGGRGEQFF. The DNA for the CDR3 is TGTGCCAGCAGCTTATTAGGGGGGAGGGGAGAGCAGTTCTTC.

The chain links TRBV5-1 to TRBJ1-5, with D tentatively TRBD1 (6 bases). The germline V and J ends were trimmed by 5 bases and 1 base, with 22 bases remaining between them. The germline gives CDR1 SGHRS, CDR2 YFSETQ. The CDR3 extends over 18 amino acids. The DNA of the CDR3 is TGCGCCAGCAGACCGGGGGCGGGTGGGAGGGAAAGCAATCAGCCCCAGCATTTT. Protein product: CASRPGAGGRESNQPQHF.

This chain joins TRBV4-1 and TRBJ1-5; unclear D gene. Trimming took off 4 bases at V and 3 bases at J, with 7 bases between the two ends. The CDR3 extends over 13 amino acids. Germline V lookup: CDR1 MGHRA, CDR2 YSYEKL. CDR3: CASSPQDNQPQHF. In nucleotides, the CDR3 is TGCGCCAGCAGCCCCCAGGACAATCAGCCCCAGCATTTT.